One TCR beta chain is described in this entry. Measured with immunoSEQ multiplex PCR; TCRdb has only the in-frame clones, and not every one. The table shows roughly 1.4 million clones, with around 98.5% occurring only once. The data were taken from a study of shared clonotypes between healthy human individuals. This clonotype was obtained from a man aged 25-40 years in good health. The sample comprised naive CD4+ T cells sorted from blood. As for subset: CD45RA+ positively selected.

In DNA, the CDR3 is TGTGCCAGCTCAGACAGGGCGCCAGGGTACACCGGGGAGCTGTTTTTT. The encoded protein is CASSDRAPGYTGELFF. The chain carries TRBV18 and TRBJ2-2; 7 bases agree with TRBD1. Germline V gives CDR1 KGHSH, CDR2 LQKENI. V gave up 5 bases and J gave up 3 bases; unmatched junction bases: 9. The CDR3 contains 16 residues.